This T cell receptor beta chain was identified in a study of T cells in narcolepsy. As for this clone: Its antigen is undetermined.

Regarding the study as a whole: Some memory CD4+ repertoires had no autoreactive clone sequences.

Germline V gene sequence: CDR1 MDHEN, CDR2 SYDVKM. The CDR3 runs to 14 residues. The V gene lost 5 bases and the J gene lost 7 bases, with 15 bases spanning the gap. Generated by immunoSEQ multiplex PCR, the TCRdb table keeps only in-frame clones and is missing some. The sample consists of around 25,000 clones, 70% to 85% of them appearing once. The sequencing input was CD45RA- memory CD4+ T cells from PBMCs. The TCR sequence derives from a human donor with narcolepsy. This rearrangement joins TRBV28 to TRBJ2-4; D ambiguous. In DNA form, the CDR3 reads TGTGCCAGCAGTCAGGCGTCCCAACCGAACATTCAGTACTTC. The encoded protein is CASSQASQPNIQYF.